This T cell receptor (beta chain) was documented in a study of CD8+ T cells in alopecia areata. The overall study: C3H/HeJ donors aged roughly 6-12 months with spontaneous alopecia supplied skin grafted onto roughly 6-10-week-old female C3H/HeJ mice.

Sequencing templates came from extracted RNA that was reverse transcribed into cDNA. Sequencing was performed with immunoSEQ multiplex PCR; in TCRdb, only in-frame clones are kept and a portion is missing. The sample yields 270,000 or so clones, without any singletons. Cells that came from pooled cutaneous lymph nodes were sorted using CD4, CD8alpha, NKG2D, NKG2ACE and other markers. On this clone: Its cognate antigen is unknown. The genes and germline here are from mouse. The CDR3 end is not reached by the read, which stops 4 residues before it; the germline J gene fills it in.

V lost 2 bases to trimming and J lost 0 bases, with 5 bases between them. Germline assignment: CDR1 NNHDY and CDR2 SYVADS. The CDR3 has 14 residues. Points from the study as a whole: Tissue-resident alphabeta T cells belonging to normal skin likewise get sequenced within scalp specimens. Lesional scalp, notably in alopecia totalis/universalis, had clonality above that of normal scalp. Relative to mice, TCR sharing across patients was less clear, a difference possibly HLA-related.

This TCR was sampled from a C3H/HeJ mouse with alopecia areata. The strain bears MHC haplotype H2-k. Sample: CD4+ T cells sorted from a lymph node. V gene TRBV13-3 combines with J gene TRBJ2-2, with D uncertain. The CDR3 sequence is CASSDRTNTGQLYF. Partial CDR3 DNA: TGTGCCAGCAGTGACAGGACAAACACCGGG.